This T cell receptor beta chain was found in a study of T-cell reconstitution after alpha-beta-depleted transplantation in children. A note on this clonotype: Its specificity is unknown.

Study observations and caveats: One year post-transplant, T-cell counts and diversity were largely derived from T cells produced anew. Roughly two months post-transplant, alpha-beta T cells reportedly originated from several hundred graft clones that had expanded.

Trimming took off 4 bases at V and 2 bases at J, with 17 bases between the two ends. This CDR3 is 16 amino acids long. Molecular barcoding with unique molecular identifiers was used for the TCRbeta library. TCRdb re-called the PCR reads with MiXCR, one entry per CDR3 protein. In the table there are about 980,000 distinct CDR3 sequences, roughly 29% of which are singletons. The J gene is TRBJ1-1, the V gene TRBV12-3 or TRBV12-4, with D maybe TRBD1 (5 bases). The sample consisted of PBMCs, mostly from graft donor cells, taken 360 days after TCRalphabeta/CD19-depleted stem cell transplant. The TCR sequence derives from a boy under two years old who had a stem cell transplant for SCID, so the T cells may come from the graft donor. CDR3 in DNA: TGTGCCAGCAGTTACCCCTCCCCGGGGCAAAACACTGAAGCTTTCTTT. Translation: CASSYPSPGQNTEAFF.